This TCR beta chain is from a study of cytomegalovirus exposure and HLA in healthy donors. For the study at large: Clustering assigned about 79% of the roughly 400 genotyped donors to the Caucasian-associated ancestry cluster. Study observations and caveats: Reports credit the classifier with highly specific, highly sensitive diagnosis of cytomegalovirus status.

The PCR made use of 60 Vbeta and 13 Jbeta primers. Assay: immunoSEQ multiplex PCR; the TCRdb copy retains only in-frame clones and omits some. The sample carries approximately 190,000 clones, 84% recorded once. Of note for this clone: The antigen remains undetermined.

The germline V gene encodes CDR1 MNHEY and CDR2 SMNVEV (reference sequence). Germline trimming cut 7 bases from V and 6 bases from J; bases unmatched to any gene: 12. This CDR3 is built from 15 residues. The V and J genes are TRBV27 and TRBJ1-2, with 9 bases fitting TRBD1. The sample was PBMCs. The sequence came from a boy aged 10-17 years in good health and CMV-seronegative. CDR3: CASTLYWGTGNGYTF. The CDR3 DNA reads TGTGCCAGCACCTTATATTGGGGGACAGGGAATGGCTACACCTTC.